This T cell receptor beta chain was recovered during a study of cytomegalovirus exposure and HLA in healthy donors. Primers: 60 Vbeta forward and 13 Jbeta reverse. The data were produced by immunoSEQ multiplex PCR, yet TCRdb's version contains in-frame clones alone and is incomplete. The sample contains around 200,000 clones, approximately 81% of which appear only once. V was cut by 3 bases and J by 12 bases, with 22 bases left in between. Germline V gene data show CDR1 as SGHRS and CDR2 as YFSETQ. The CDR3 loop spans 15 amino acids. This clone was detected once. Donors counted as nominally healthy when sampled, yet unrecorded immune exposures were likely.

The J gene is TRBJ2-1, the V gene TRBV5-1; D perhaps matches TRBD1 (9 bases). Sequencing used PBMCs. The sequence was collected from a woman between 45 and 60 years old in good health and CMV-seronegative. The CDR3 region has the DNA TGCGCCAGCAGCTCCGGACAGGGGCCCCGGGGGGGGCAGTTCTTC. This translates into CASSSGQGPRGGQFF.